Shown below are 27 T cell receptor beta chains from a single sample sequenced in a study of cytomegalovirus exposure and HLA in healthy donors. The protocol was immunoSEQ multiplex PCR, while the TCRdb copy is restricted to in-frame clones and leaves out a portion. The sample has approximately 150,000 clones; more than 85% are singletons. The source material was PBMCs. These receptors originate from a man aged 18-30 years in good health and CMV-seronegative.

The chain joins TRBV7-9 to TRBJ2-1; 8 bases align to TRBD2. Germline CDR1 reads SEHNR; CDR2 reads FQNEAQ (reference sequence). This CDR3 has 15 amino acids. Unmatched junction bases numbered 4, after V lost 1 base and J lost 5 bases. In DNA form, the CDR3 reads TGTGCCAGCAGCTTAGGTAAACTAGCGGACAATGAGCAGTTCTTC. This gives the protein CASSLGKLADNEQFF.

The V call is TRBV6-1, the J call TRBJ2-7, with D possibly matching TRBD2 (5 bases). The CDR3 sequence is 16 residues long. From germline, CDR1 is MNHNS and CDR2 SASEGT. V lost 0 bases and J lost 0, with 12 bases in between. The CDR3 nucleotides are TGTGCCAGCAGTGAAGCCGACGGGAATGGCTCCTACGAGCAGTACTTC. Translating gives CASSEADGNGSYEQYF.

J is TRBJ2-2 and V is TRBV7-9, with D unresolved. Germline V gives CDR1 SEHNR, CDR2 FQNEAQ (reference sequence). This CDR3 is built from 16 residues. V was pared by 1 base and J by 8 bases, with 17 bases between. The CDR3 DNA reads as TGTGCCAGCAGCTTAGGGCTGACTCCCACGAGGGGGGAGCTGTTTTTT. It encodes CASSLGLTPTRGELFF.

This sequence joins TRBV5-1 and TRBJ2-3; 9 bases line up with TRBD1. The trim removed 7 bases at V and 6 bases at J, leaving 6 bases unmatched. Germline V gives CDR1 SGHRS, CDR2 YFSETQ. This CDR3 is 13 amino acids long. The CDR3: CASHRGLTDTQYF. The CDR3 DNA reads as TGCGCCAGCCACAGGGGGCTGACGGATACGCAGTATTTT.

This chain joins TRBV5-6 and TRBJ1-2; TRBD1 agrees at 9 bases. The CDR3 covers 12 residues. CDR1 is SGHDT, CDR2 YYEEEE, per germline. V was clipped by 7 bases and J by 2 bases; unmatched bases: 0. The DNA of the CDR3 is TGTGCCAGCGGACAGGGGAACTATGGCTACACCTTC. As protein: CASGQGNYGYTF.

The chain carries TRBV5-4 and TRBJ2-1; TRBD2 might be the D (6 bases). The CDR3 loop spans 16 amino acids. Per germline, CDR1 SGHNT and CDR2 YYREEE (reference sequence). Trimming pared 2 bases from V and 2 bases from J, leaving 14 bases between. The CDR3 here is CASSLLGGTTYNEQFF. The CDR3 nucleotides are TGTGCCAGCAGCTTATTGGGCGGGACCACCTACAATGAGCAGTTCTTC.

This chain connects TRBV5-4 to TRBJ2-7, with 7 bases lining up with TRBD1. Germline V lookup: CDR1 SGHNT, CDR2 YYREEE (reference sequence). V shed 0 bases, J shed 5 bases, and the junction held 5 bases outside the gene matches. The CDR3 contains 14 residues. The DNA of the CDR3 is TGTGCCAGCAGCTTGGCCAGGGGGTTCAACGAGCAGTACTTC. Protein product: CASSLARGFNEQYF. Looking up the rest from reference TRBV5-4 and TRBJ2-7 gives the full variable domain: ETGVTQSPTHLIKTRGQQVTLRCSSQSGHNTVSWYQQALGQGPQFIFQYYREEENGRGNFPPRFSGLQFPNYSSELNVNALELDDSALYLCASSLARGFNEQYFGPGTRLTVT.

DNA of the CDR3: TGTGCCAGCAAACCGGGACAGGGGGCTTTGGGGGAGCTGTTTTTT. It translates to CASKPGQGALGELFF. The rearrangement links TRBV5-4 to TRBJ2-2, with 12 bases that match TRBD1. The CDR3 runs 15 residues. Germline lookup yields CDR1 SGHNT and CDR2 YYREEE (reference sequence). V was clipped by 6 bases and J by 8 bases; unmatched bases: 8.

The chain carries TRBV6-1 and TRBJ2-2, with D perhaps TRBD2 (5 bases). The germline V and J ends were trimmed by 0 bases and 2 bases, with 7 bases remaining between them. This CDR3 comprises 15 residues. The V gene's germline CDR1 is MNHNS and CDR2 SASEGT. The CDR3 spells CASSEASGNTGELFF. The CDR3 nucleotides read TGTGCCAGCAGTGAAGCATCGGGAAACACCGGGGAGCTGTTTTTT.

This rearrangement joins TRBV6-6 to TRBJ1-1; no definite D call. The CDR3 sequence is 16 residues long. The V gene lost 2 bases and the J gene lost 3 bases, with 16 bases spanning the gap. CDR1 is MNHNY, CDR2 SVGAGI, per germline (reference sequence). The CDR3 nucleotides read TGTGCCAGCAGTTACGGCCGGGTTGGAGGCGACACTGAAGCTTTCTTT. Encoded protein: CASSYGRVGGDTEAFF.

The chain combines TRBV7-2 with TRBJ2-3; D unclear. Germline V gene data show CDR1 as SGHTA and CDR2 as FQGNSA. The CDR3 totals 12 residues. V dropped 1 base and J dropped 5 bases, with 4 bases sitting between them. CDR3 sequence: CASSLVRDTQYF. The CDR3 DNA follows: TGTGCCAGCAGCTTAGTCAGAGATACGCAGTATTTT.

This rearrangement joins TRBV9 to TRBJ2-2; perhaps TRBD2 as D (5 bases). Trimming stripped 4 bases from V and 7 bases from J, with 8 bases between. The CDR3 extends over 12 amino acids. Looked up from germline, CDR1 is SGDLS and CDR2 is YYNGEE. CDR3 DNA sequence: TGTGCCAGCAGCCCCGCGGGCGGGGAGCTGTTTTTT. It is translated as CASSPAGGELFF. The whole variable domain, remainder taken from reference TRBV9 and TRBJ2-2, is DSGVTQTPKHLITATGQRVTLRCSPRSGDLSVYWYQQSLDQGLQFLIQYYNGEERAKGNILERFSAQQFPDLHSELNLSSLELGDSALYFCASSPAGGELFFGEGSRLTVL.

The CDR3 is CASSVRAGSSGNTIYF. CDR3 coding DNA: TGTGCCAGCAGCGTAAGGGCGGGGAGCTCTGGAAACACCATATATTTT. The gene calls are TRBV9 and TRBJ1-3; D gene ambiguous. Germline CDR1 SGDLS, CDR2 YYNGEE. Deletions cut 1 base from V and 0 bases from J, with 11 bases between. This CDR3 is 16 amino acids long.

V gene TRBV27 combines with J gene TRBJ1-1; D is unclear. CDR1 and CDR2 (germline): MNHEY, SMNVEV (reference sequence). Trimming removed 1 base at V and 5 bases at J, with 8 bases between. The CDR3 totals 13 residues. The CDR3 spells CASSLYLRTEAFF. The CDR3 DNA is TGTGCCAGCAGTTTATATCTCAGGACTGAAGCTTTCTTT.

The V and J genes are TRBV27 and TRBJ2-1; 10 bases fit TRBD1. V shed 4 bases and J 9 bases; nucleotides not matched to a gene: 12. Germline V gives CDR1 MNHEY, CDR2 SMNVEV (reference sequence). The CDR3 has 16 residues. DNA of the CDR3: TGTGCCAGCAGTTCACGGAACTCGGACAGGGGGTTTGAGCAGTTCTTC. It yields the protein CASSSRNSDRGFEQFF.

The sample holds a few counts of this clone. The chain has TRBV7-2 and TRBJ2-7, with TRBD2 matching 10 bases. The CDR3 runs 17 residues. V shed 5 bases and J 3 bases; nucleotides not matched to a gene: 13. CDR1 and CDR2 (germline): SGHTA, FQGNSA. Written as DNA, the CDR3 is TGTGCCAGCAGCGAGGAAGGGGTGGCTAGCGGGAGCTACGAGCAGTACGTC. Its translation: CASSEEGVASGSYEQYV.

The chain joins TRBV7-9 to TRBJ2-7; 9 bases agree with TRBD1. Looked up from germline, CDR1 is SEHNR and CDR2 is FQNEAQ (reference sequence). J gave up 1 base and V 3 bases, and 7 bases lay outside the gene matches. This CDR3 is built from 16 residues. The CDR3 DNA reads TGTGCCAGCAGCTTGATGGGGACAGGGCTTTCCTACGAGCAGTACGTC. This gives the protein CASSLMGTGLSYEQYV.

This sequence joins TRBV28 and TRBJ2-1, with 7 positions matching TRBD1. V was clipped by 5 bases and J by 8 bases; unmatched bases: 9. Germline V gene lookup returns CDR1 MDHEN and CDR2 SYDVKM. The CDR3 length is 14 residues. The CDR3 reads CASSPATGYYEQFF. The DNA of the CDR3 is TGTGCCAGCAGTCCCGCGACAGGGTACTATGAGCAGTTCTTC.

This chain connects TRBV2 to TRBJ1-2, with a tentative D call TRBD1 (6 bases). Germline lookup yields CDR1 SNHLY and CDR2 FYNNEI. V was trimmed by 3 bases and J by 7 bases, leaving 12 bases between them. This CDR3 contains 13 residues. In DNA form, the CDR3 reads TGTGCCAGCAGTGAGGGGGCCCTCGGTGGCTACACCTTC. Translating gives CASSEGALGGYTF.

This chain uses TRBV2 with TRBJ1-5; D remains unclear. V lost 2 bases and J 7 bases, leaving 6 bases between the germline ends. Per the germline V gene, CDR1 is SNHLY and CDR2 is FYNNEI. The CDR3 covers 12 residues. The CDR3 DNA follows: TGTGCCAGCAGTGAAAGACTGCAGCCCCAGCATTTT. Translated: CASSERLQPQHF.

This rearrangement joins TRBV29-1 to TRBJ1-3; D might be TRBD1 (6 bases). The CDR3 consists of 11 residues. The ends were cut back, 6 bases at V and 4 bases at J, with 7 bases in the middle. Germline loops: CDR1 SQVTM, CDR2 ANQGSEA. The CDR3 bases are TGCAGCGTCGACAGGGGAAACACCATATATTTT. Translated: CSVDRGNTIYF.

In its sample, this clone was seen once. This chain uses TRBV30 with TRBJ1-2; no clear D. The CDR3 spans 12 residues. The germline V gene encodes CDR1 GTSNPN and CDR2 SVGIG (reference sequence). Deletions cut 1 base from V and 5 bases from J, with 8 bases between. CDR3 coding DNA: TGTGCCTGGAGTGGGGGAGGGTATGGCTACACCTTC. Encoded protein: CAWSGGGYGYTF.

The CDR3 nucleotides are TGTGCCAGCAGCCCCCCGGTGAGGGAATGGGGCTCCTACAATGAGCAGTTCTTC. This gives the protein CASSPPVREWGSYNEQFF. The chain links TRBV5-4 to TRBJ2-1; D possibly corresponds to TRBD2 (5 bases). V was pared by 4 bases and J by 0 bases, with 20 bases between. Germline CDR1 and CDR2: SGHNT and YYREEE (reference sequence). The CDR3 sequence is 18 residues long.

The chain is built from TRBV7-8 and TRBJ1-3; perhaps TRBD1 as D (6 bases). The CDR3 runs to 19 residues. From germline, CDR1 is SGHVS and CDR2 FQNEAQ. V gave up 3 bases and J gave up 0 bases, with 21 bases separating them. The CDR3: CASSFKDSRISLSGNTIYF. CDR3 sequence (DNA): TGTGCCAGCAGCTTCAAGGACAGCCGAATTTCTCTCTCTGGAAACACCATATATTTT.

The rearrangement uses TRBV7-2 and TRBJ2-2; D gene uncertain. CDR1 and CDR2 from the germline V gene are SGHTA and FQGNSA. The CDR3 loop spans 13 amino acids. Deletions cut 7 bases from V and 3 bases from J, with 9 bases between. CDR3 DNA: TGTGCCAGCACCCCCTTTGACACCGGGGAGCTGTTTTTT. As protein: CASTPFDTGELFF.

This chain connects TRBV2 to TRBJ2-1, with a possible D match to TRBD1 (6 bases). With 4 bases removed from V and 6 bases from J, the gap between germline ends came to 16 bases. The length of the CDR3 is 15 residues. Looked up from germline, CDR1 is SNHLY and CDR2 is FYNNEI. CDR3 region: CASSATGLGINEQFF. The CDR3 DNA sequence: TGTGCCAGCAGTGCCACAGGGCTCGGGATCAATGAGCAGTTCTTC.

This clone has a handful of counts. CDR3 coding DNA: TGTGCCAGCAGTGAATATACAGGACATAATGAAAAACTGTTTTTT. Amino acid sequence: CASSEYTGHNEKLFF. The rearrangement joins TRBV25-1 to TRBJ1-4; weak D call: TRBD1 (5 bases). Germline V gives CDR1 MGHDK, CDR2 SYGVNS. The CDR3 is 15 amino acids. V lost 0 bases and J lost 4, with 9 bases in between.